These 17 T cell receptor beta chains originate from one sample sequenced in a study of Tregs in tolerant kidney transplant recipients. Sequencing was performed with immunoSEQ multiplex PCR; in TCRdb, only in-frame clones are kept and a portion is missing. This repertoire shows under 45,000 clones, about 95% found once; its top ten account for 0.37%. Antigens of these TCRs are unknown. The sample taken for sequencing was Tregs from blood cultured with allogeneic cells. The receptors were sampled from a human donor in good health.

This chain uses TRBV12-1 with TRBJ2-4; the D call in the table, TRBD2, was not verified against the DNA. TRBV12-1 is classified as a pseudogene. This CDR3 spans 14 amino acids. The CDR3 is CASSFVREANIQYF. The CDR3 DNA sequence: TGTGCCAGCAGCTTTGTCAGGGAGGCAAACATTCAGTACTTC.

Here the CDR3 DNA reads TGCGCCAGCAGCCAAGATGAGTGGAGCTCCTACGAGCAGTACTTC. Translation: CASSQDEWSSYEQYF. V is TRBV4-1 and J is TRBJ2-7, with D unresolved. The V gene's germline CDR1 is MGHRA and CDR2 YSYEKL. The CDR3 is 15 amino acids. The V end was cut by 0 bases, the J end by 0 bases, with 9 bases between.

This CDR3 reads CAWSVAGGEPQHF. CDR3 nucleotides: TGTGCCTGGAGTGTGGCAGGGGGTGAGCCCCAGCATTTT. The V call is TRBV30, the J call TRBJ1-5; 7 positions match TRBD1. V dropped 0 bases and J dropped 8; count of bases not matched to a gene: 4. This CDR3 is 13 amino acids long. Germline assignment: CDR1 GTSNPN and CDR2 SVGIG (reference sequence).

CDR3 nucleotides: TGTGCCAGCAGTGGGCCGGGAGCCGGGAACACTGAAGCTTTCTTT. This sequence encodes CASSGPGAGNTEAFF. The chain is built from TRBV6-1 and TRBJ1-1; D gene uncertain. Germline-derived CDR1 and CDR2 are MNHNS and SASEGT. V lost 4 bases, J lost 1 base, and 13 bases lay in between. The CDR3 extends over 15 amino acids.

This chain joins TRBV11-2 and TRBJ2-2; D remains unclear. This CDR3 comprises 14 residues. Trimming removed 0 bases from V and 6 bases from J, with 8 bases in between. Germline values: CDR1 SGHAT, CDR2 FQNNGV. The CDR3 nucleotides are TGTGCCAGCAGCTTAGATCCTGATGCCGGGGAGCTGTTTTTT. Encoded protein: CASSLDPDAGELFF.

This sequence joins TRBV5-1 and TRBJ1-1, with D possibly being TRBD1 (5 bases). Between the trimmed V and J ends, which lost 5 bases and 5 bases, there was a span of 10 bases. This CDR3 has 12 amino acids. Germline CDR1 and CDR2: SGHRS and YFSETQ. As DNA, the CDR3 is TGCGCCAGCAGGGTGGGGGAGACTGAAGCTTTCTTT. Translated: CASRVGETEAFF.

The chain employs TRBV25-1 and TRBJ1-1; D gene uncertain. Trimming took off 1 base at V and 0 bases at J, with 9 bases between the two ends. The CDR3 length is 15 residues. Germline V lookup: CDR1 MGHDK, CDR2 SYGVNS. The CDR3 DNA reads TGTGCCAGCAGTGAATTAGGACGGCTGAACACTGAAGCTTTCTTT. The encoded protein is CASSELGRLNTEAFF.

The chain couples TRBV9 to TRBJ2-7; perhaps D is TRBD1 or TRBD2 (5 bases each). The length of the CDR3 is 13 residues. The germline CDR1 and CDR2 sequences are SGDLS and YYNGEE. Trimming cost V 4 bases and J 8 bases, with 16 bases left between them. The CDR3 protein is CASSPRLGTKQYF. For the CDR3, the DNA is TGTGCCAGCAGCCCGAGACTTGGGACGAAGCAGTACTTC.

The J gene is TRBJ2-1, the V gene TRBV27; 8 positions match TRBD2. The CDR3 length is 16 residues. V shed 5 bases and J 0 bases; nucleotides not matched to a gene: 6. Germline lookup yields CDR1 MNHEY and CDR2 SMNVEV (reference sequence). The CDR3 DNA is TGTGCCAGCAGTAGAGCGGGAGCTACCTCCTACAATGAGCAGTTCTTC. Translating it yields CASSRAGATSYNEQFF.

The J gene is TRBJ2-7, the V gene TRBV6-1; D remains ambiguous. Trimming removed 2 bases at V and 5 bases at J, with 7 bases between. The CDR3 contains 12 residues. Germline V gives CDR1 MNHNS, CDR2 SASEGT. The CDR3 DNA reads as TGTGCCAGCAGTGAAACGGCGGACGAGCAGTACTTC. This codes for CASSETADEQYF.

CDR3 bases: TGTGCCAGCAGCTTAGTGGGTCAGCCCCAGCATTTT. This translates into CASSLVGQPQHF. V gene TRBV5-5 combines with J gene TRBJ1-5; D call uncertain. CDR1 is SGHKS, CDR2 YYEKEE, per germline (reference sequence). The V gene lost 2 bases and the J gene lost 6 bases, with 6 bases spanning the gap. The CDR3 totals 12 residues.

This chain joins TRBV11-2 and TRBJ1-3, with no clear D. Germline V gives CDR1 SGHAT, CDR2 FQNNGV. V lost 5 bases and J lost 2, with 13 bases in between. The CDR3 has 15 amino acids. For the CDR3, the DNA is TGTGCCAGCAGCCAAAGGACGTGGCCTGGAAACACCATATATTTT. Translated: CASSQRTWPGNTIYF. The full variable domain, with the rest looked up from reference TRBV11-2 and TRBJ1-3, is EAGVAQSPRYKIIEKRQSVAFWCNPISGHATLYWYQQILGQGPKLLIQFQNNGVVDDSQLPKDRFSAERLKGVDSTLKIQPAKLEDSAVYLCASSQRTWPGNTIYFGEGSWLTVV.

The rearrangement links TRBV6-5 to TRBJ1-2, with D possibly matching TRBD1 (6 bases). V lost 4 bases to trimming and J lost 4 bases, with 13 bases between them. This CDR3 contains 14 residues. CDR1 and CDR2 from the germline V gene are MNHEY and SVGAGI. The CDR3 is CASSSRGRVYGYTF. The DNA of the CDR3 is TGTGCCAGCAGTTCGCGGGGGCGCGTCTATGGCTACACCTTC.

The CDR3 region has the DNA TGCGCCAGCAGGCATCAGGGTCTGGGCTCAGATACGCAGTATTTT. Protein: CASRHQGLGSDTQYF. This chain connects TRBV5-1 to TRBJ2-3; D perhaps matches TRBD1 (5 bases). Germline V lookup: CDR1 SGHRS, CDR2 YFSETQ. V lost 5 bases and J lost 4, with 17 bases in between. CDR3 length equals 15 residues.

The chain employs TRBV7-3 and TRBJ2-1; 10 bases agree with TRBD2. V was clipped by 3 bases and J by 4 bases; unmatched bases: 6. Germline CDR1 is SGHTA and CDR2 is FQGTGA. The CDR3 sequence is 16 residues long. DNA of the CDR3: TGTGCCAGCAGCTTGCATAGCGGGGGGTCTTACAATGAGCAGTTCTTC. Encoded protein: CASSLHSGGSYNEQFF.

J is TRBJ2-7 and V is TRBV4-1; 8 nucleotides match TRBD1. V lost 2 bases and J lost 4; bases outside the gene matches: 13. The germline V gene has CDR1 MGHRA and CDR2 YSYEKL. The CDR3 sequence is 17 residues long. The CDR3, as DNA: TGCGCCAGCAGCCAAACCATTGGACAGGGCAACCGTTACGAGCAGTACTTC. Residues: CASSQTIGQGNRYEQYF.

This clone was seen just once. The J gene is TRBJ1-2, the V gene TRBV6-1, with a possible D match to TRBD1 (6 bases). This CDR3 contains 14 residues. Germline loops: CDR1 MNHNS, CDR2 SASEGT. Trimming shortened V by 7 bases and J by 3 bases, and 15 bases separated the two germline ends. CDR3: CASIIQGRYYGYTF. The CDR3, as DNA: TGTGCCAGCATCATCCAGGGGCGATACTATGGCTACACCTTC.